Listed below are T cell receptor beta chains from one sample, sequenced in a study of T cells in tuberculosis. Sequenced by immunoSEQ multiplex PCR; TCRdb stores in-frame clones only, minus some. The repertoire includes about 29,000 clones, over 90% of them detected once, and less than 5% sits in the top ten. Material: PBMCs. The receptor source for this set is a donor aged 10 to 29 with latent tuberculosis or without tuberculosis infection. Both conserved end residues are part of each CDR3. A D gene is named only where the DNA matches it firmly. Expanded clones get a size class; other rows say once, few or many, or leave the size out.

V: TRBV2; length: 19; size: NA; D: NA; J: TRBJ1-5; CDR3: CASSEAPGGSRFGNQPQHF; DNA: TGTGCCAGCAGTGAAGCGCCCGGGGGGTCTCGATTTGGCAATCAGCCCCAGCATTTT
V: TRBV11-2; length: 14; size: few; D: NA; J: TRBJ2-5; CDR3: CASSLSRTYETQYF; DNA: TGTGCCAGCAGCTTATCCCGTACCTATGAGACCCAGTACTTC
V: TRBV28; length: 16; size: NA; D: NA; J: TRBJ1-1; CDR3: CASSLSSAQGNTEAFF; DNA: TGTGCCAGCAGTTTATCCAGCGCCCAGGGGAACACTGAAGCTTTCTTT
V: TRBV7-9; length: 17; size: NA; D: NA; J: TRBJ1-4; CDR3: CASSPQGIETTNEKLFF; DNA: TGTGCCAGCAGCCCTCAGGGTATTGAAACAACTAATGAAAAACTGTTTTTT
V: TRBV6-6; length: 14; size: NA; D: NA; J: TRBJ1-5; CDR3: CASKYADSNQPQHF; DNA: TGTGCCAGCAAATACGCGGATTCAAATCAGCCCCAGCATTTT
V: TRBV6-4; length: 13; size: NA; D: NA; J: TRBJ1-2; CDR3: CASSDGTNYGYTF; DNA: TGTGCCAGCAGTGACGGGACAAACTATGGCTACACCTTC
V: TRBV7-6; length: 13; size: NA; D: NA; J: TRBJ1-5; CDR3: CASSLGVNQPQHF; DNA: TGTGCCAGCAGCTTAGGCGTTAATCAGCCCCAGCATTTT
V: TRBV7-8; length: 19; size: NA; D: TRBD1; J: TRBJ1-3; CDR3: CASSLLRGTAGRSGNTIYF; DNA: TGTGCCAGCAGCTTACTTAGGGGGACAGCCGGCCGATCTGGAAACACCATATATTTT
V: TRBV29-1; length: 12; size: few; D: NA; J: TRBJ2-7; CDR3: CSVCTDTYEQYF; DNA: TGCAGCGTTTGTACAGATACCTACGAGCAGTACTTC
V: TRBV5-1; length: 16; size: once; D: NA; J: TRBJ1-1; CDR3: CASSFESGVTNTEAFF; DNA: TGCGCCAGCAGCTTCGAATCAGGGGTCACGAACACTGAAGCTTTCTTT
V: TRBV7-6; length: 14; size: NA; D: NA; J: TRBJ2-7; CDR3: CASSLAQDRNEQYF; DNA: TGTGCCAGCAGCTTAGCGCAAGACAGAAACGAGCAGTACTTC
V: TRBV5-1; length: 14; size: NA; D: TRBD1; J: TRBJ1-1; CDR3: CASSLDRGGTEAFF; DNA: TGCGCCAGCAGCTTGGACAGGGGGGGCACTGAAGCTTTCTTT
V: TRBV6-5; length: 14; size: NA; D: TRBD1; J: TRBJ1-2; CDR3: CASHSQGGSYGYTF; DNA: TGTGCCAGTCACTCCCAGGGGGGAAGCTATGGCTACACCTTC
V: TRBV6-7; length: 17; size: NA; D: TRBD2; J: TRBJ2-2; CDR3: CASSTSSGGRNTGELFF; DNA: TGTGCCAGCAGTACCTCTAGCGGGGGGAGGAACACCGGGGAGCTGTTTTTT
V: TRBV5-1; length: 15; size: NA; D: TRBD2; J: TRBJ2-1; CDR3: CASRVGTSEYNEQFF; DNA: TGCGCCAGCAGAGTTGGGACTAGCGAGTACAATGAGCAGTTCTTC
V: TRBV4-1; length: 14; size: NA; D: NA; J: TRBJ2-3; CDR3: CASSRGDPTDTQYF; DNA: TGCGCCAGCAGCCGGGGAGACCCCACAGATACGCAGTATTTT
V: TRBV7-2; length: 14; size: NA; D: NA; J: TRBJ1-6; CDR3: CASSLDPGPSPLHF; DNA: TGTGCCAGCAGCTTAGACCCCGGTCCGTCACCCCTCCACTTT
V: TRBV28; length: 13; size: NA; D: NA; J: TRBJ2-4; CDR3: CASSLAAKNIQYF; DNA: TGTGCCAGCAGTTTGGCTGCCAAAAACATTCAGTACTTC
V: TRBV5-6; length: 15; size: NA; D: NA; J: TRBJ2-3; CDR3: CASSLGRTSTDTQYF; DNA: TGTGCCAGCAGCTTGGGGCGGACTAGCACAGATACGCAGTATTTT
V: TRBV5-8; length: 13; size: once; D: NA; J: TRBJ2-1; CDR3: CASSLDLANEQFF; DNA: TGTGCCAGCAGCTTGGATCTAGCAAATGAGCAGTTCTTC
V: TRBV7-9; length: 10; size: NA; D: NA; J: TRBJ2-2; CDR3: CALDTGELFF; DNA: TGTGCCTTAGACACCGGGGAGCTGTTTTTT
V: TRBV5-1; length: 15; size: once; D: TRBD1; J: TRBJ2-5; CDR3: CASSSQGVEGETQYF; DNA: TGCGCCAGCAGCTCACAGGGGGTCGAGGGAGAGACCCAGTACTTC
V: TRBV5-4; length: 12; size: NA; D: NA; J: TRBJ2-7; CDR3: CASSLVQGEQYF; DNA: TGTGCCAGCAGCTTGGTACAGGGTGAGCAGTACTTC
V: TRBV11-2; length: 12; size: NA; D: NA; J: TRBJ2-1; CDR3: CASSYLTGEQFF; DNA: TGTGCCAGCAGCTACCTTACCGGTGAGCAGTTCTTC
V: TRBV6-1; length: 13; size: NA; D: NA; J: TRBJ2-3; CDR3: CASSISVTDTQYF; DNA: TGTGCCAGCAGTATTTCAGTCACAGATACGCAGTATTTT
V: TRBV2; length: 14; size: NA; D: TRBD1; J: TRBJ2-7; CDR3: CASSVQGVSYEQYF; DNA: TGTGCCAGCAGTGTACAGGGGGTCTCCTACGAGCAGTACTTC
V: TRBV11-2; length: 14; size: NA; D: TRBD1; J: TRBJ2-5; CDR3: CASSLDTGGRTQYF; DNA: TGTGCCAGCAGCTTAGATACAGGGGGCCGGACCCAGTACTTC
V: TRBV6-1; length: 16; size: NA; D: NA; J: TRBJ2-1; CDR3: CASSGSLALSYNEQFF; DNA: TGTGCCAGCAGTGGCTCGCTAGCGCTATCCTACAATGAGCAGTTCTTC
V: TRBV29-1; length: 11; size: NA; D: TRBD1; J: TRBJ1-1; CDR3: CSEGTGGEAFF; DNA: TGCAGCGAGGGGACAGGGGGTGAAGCTTTCTTT
V: TRBV28; length: 14; size: NA; D: TRBD1; J: TRBJ2-3; CDR3: CASSFRQGDFTQYF; DNA: TGTGCCAGCAGTTTTCGACAGGGGGACTTCACGCAGTATTTT
V: TRBV6-1; length: 14; size: NA; D: TRBD1; J: TRBJ1-1; CDR3: CASTFYRTGDEAFF; DNA: TGTGCCAGCACCTTCTATCGGACAGGCGATGAAGCTTTCTTT
V: TRBV2; length: 15; size: NA; D: NA; J: TRBJ1-4; CDR3: CASGNQGTTNEKLFF; DNA: TGTGCCAGCGGTAACCAGGGTACGACTAATGAAAAACTGTTTTTT
V: TRBV28; length: 18; size: NA; D: NA; J: TRBJ1-1; CDR3: CASTQEDVSYYMNTEAFF; DNA: TGTGCCAGCACCCAGGAGGATGTTTCCTATTACATGAACACTGAAGCTTTCTTT
V: TRBV15; length: 17; size: NA; D: TRBD2; J: TRBJ2-3; CDR3: CATSRDVAGGETDTQYF; DNA: TGTGCCACCAGCAGAGATGTAGCGGGGGGGGAGACAGATACGCAGTATTTT
V: TRBV5-6; length: 14; size: once; D: NA; J: TRBJ1-5; CDR3: CASSLTQINQPQHF; DNA: TGTGCCAGCAGCTTGACCCAGATCAATCAGCCCCAGCATTTT
V: TRBV6-5; length: 15; size: NA; D: TRBD1; J: TRBJ2-7; CDR3: CASSTGQGPYYEQYF; DNA: TGTGCCAGCAGTACAGGACAGGGGCCCTACTACGAGCAGTACTTC
V: TRBV19; length: 15; size: NA; D: TRBD1; J: TRBJ2-2; CDR3: CASSIGTGNTGELFF; DNA: TGTGCCAGTAGTATAGGGACAGGGAACACCGGGGAGCTGTTTTTT
V: TRBV5-8; length: 14; size: NA; D: TRBD1; J: TRBJ1-2; CDR3: CASSLAWTGYGYTF; DNA: TGTGCCAGCAGCTTGGCCTGGACAGGGTATGGCTACACCTTC
V: TRBV11-2; length: 14; size: NA; D: NA; J: TRBJ1-4; CDR3: CASSLEWVGEKLFF; DNA: TGTGCCAGCAGCTTAGAGTGGGTGGGCGAAAAACTGTTTTTT
V: TRBV10-3; length: 12; size: NA; D: TRBD1; J: TRBJ1-2; CDR3: CAISEGQGRYTF; DNA: TGTGCCATCAGTGAGGGACAGGGGAGATACACCTTC
V: TRBV7-2; length: 12; size: NA; D: NA; J: TRBJ1-2; CDR3: CASSFYRDGYTF; DNA: TGTGCCAGCAGCTTTTACAGGGATGGCTACACCTTC
V: TRBV7-8; length: 12; size: NA; D: NA; J: TRBJ1-2; CDR3: CASSFQDYGYTF; DNA: TGTGCCAGCAGCTTCCAGGACTATGGCTACACCTTC
V: TRBV27; length: 16; size: NA; D: TRBD1; J: TRBJ2-3; CDR3: CASSFVRQGRTDTQYF; DNA: TGTGCCAGCAGTTTTGTGAGACAGGGGCGCACAGATACGCAGTATTTT
V: TRBV27; length: 13; size: NA; D: NA; J: TRBJ1-5; CDR3: CASGNGGDQPQHF; DNA: TGTGCCAGCGGCAACGGGGGGGATCAGCCCCAGCATTTT
V: TRBV7-9; length: 14; size: once; D: NA; J: TRBJ2-3; CDR3: CASSLDRDGDTQYF; DNA: TGTGCCAGCAGCTTAGACAGGGATGGAGATACGCAGTATTTT
V: TRBV5-6; length: 16; size: once; D: NA; J: TRBJ1-5; CDR3: CASSLTVGGWNQPQHF; DNA: TGTGCCAGCAGCTTGACAGTCGGGGGATGGAATCAGCCCCAGCATTTT
V: TRBV13; length: 16; size: NA; D: NA; J: TRBJ1-2; CDR3: CASSSKVPRGSEGYTF; DNA: TGTGCCAGCAGCTCAAAAGTGCCCCGGGGGTCTGAGGGCTACACCTTC
V: TRBV18; length: 17; size: NA; D: TRBD1; J: TRBJ1-1; CDR3: CASSIDRDREVDTEAFF; DNA: TGTGCCAGCTCCATAGACCGGGACAGGGAAGTGGACACTGAAGCTTTCTTT
V: TRBV6-5; length: 13; size: NA; D: NA; J: TRBJ1-1; CDR3: CASRDTFHTEAFF; DNA: TGTGCCAGCAGGGACACCTTTCACACTGAAGCTTTCTTT
V: TRBV9; length: 19; size: once; D: TRBD2; J: TRBJ2-7; CDR3: CASSVAGRGLAGISYEQYF; DNA: TGTGCCAGCAGCGTAGCGGGCCGGGGACTAGCGGGGATCTCCTACGAGCAGTACTTC
V: TRBV7-2; length: 17; size: NA; D: NA; J: TRBJ1-1; CDR3: CASSRERRRVMITEAFF; DNA: TGTGCCAGCAGCCGGGAGAGACGTAGGGTGATGATCACTGAAGCTTTCTTT
V: TRBV11-1; length: 13; size: NA; D: NA; J: TRBJ2-7; CDR3: CASSLDIIGVQYF; DNA: TGTGCCAGCAGCTTAGATATAATCGGAGTGCAGTACTTC
V: TRBV27; length: 16; size: once; D: NA; J: TRBJ1-5; CDR3: CASSLMGQAGRQPQHF; DNA: TGTGCCAGCAGTTTGATGGGGCAGGCCGGGCGGCAGCCCCAGCATTTT
V: TRBV27; length: 14; size: NA; D: TRBD2; J: TRBJ2-3; CDR3: CASSQTSGGDTQYF; DNA: TGTGCCAGCAGTCAGACTAGCGGGGGGGATACGCAGTATTTT